The 14 T cell receptor beta chains given below trace back to one sample, sequenced in a study of regulatory T cells in long-lasting Graves disease. Time point in this sample: newly diagnosed GD, antithyroid drugs for less than 3 months. PBMCs provided the RNA from which the TCR library was made. Investigators prepared the TCR beta libraries by applying iRepertoire HTBI primers and Arm-PCR of CDR3 regions. Using its own MiXCR run on the multiplex PCR reads, TCRdb lists one record per CDR3 protein. This table holds under 450,000 distinct CDR3 sequences, roughly 12% found once. These same data were also listed under a study on T cells in Graves' hyperthyroidism and ophthalmopathy.

The sequencing here drew on peripheral blood mononuclear cells (PBMCs), taken at new diagnosis, from a patient treated with antithyroid drugs. The receptor source for this set is a woman between 18 and 30 years old with Graves disease.

This clonotype occurred many times. V gene TRBV4-3 combines with J gene TRBJ1-1; D is possibly TRBD1 (5 bases). The CDR3 spans 14 residues. Germline loops: CDR1 LGHNA, CDR2 YSLEER. Trimming cost V 0 bases and J 6 bases, with 11 bases left between them. The DNA of the CDR3 is TGCGCCAGCAGCCAAGATCACGAAGGGGCTGAAGCTTTCTTT. The encoded protein is CASSQDHEGAEAFF.

This clonotype was counted at least ten times. The rearrangement joins TRBV2 to TRBJ1-1; D ambiguous. CDR1 and CDR2 from the germline V gene are SNHLY and FYNNEI. This CDR3 is built from 14 residues. Trimming removed 6 bases from V and 5 bases from J, with 16 bases in between. This CDR3 is CASRDPRRGTEAFF. In DNA form, the CDR3 reads TGTGCCAGCAGAGACCCCAGGAGAGGAACTGAAGCTTTCTTT.

This clonotype was counted many times. The gene calls are TRBV18 and TRBJ1-2; 7 positions match TRBD1. The length of the CDR3 is 14 residues. Trimming removed 2 bases from V and 4 bases from J; junction bases left unmatched: 4. Germline CDR1 is KGHSH and CDR2 is LQKENI. The CDR3 sequence is CASSPAGQSYGYTF. In nucleotides, the CDR3 is TGTGCCAGCTCACCAGCGGGACAGAGCTATGGCTACACCTTC.

This clonotype was detected only a few times. The rearrangement uses TRBV9 and TRBJ2-1; D unresolved. CDR1 SGDLS and CDR2 YYNGEE come from the germline V gene. The ends were cut back, 0 bases at V and 2 bases at J, with 12 bases in the middle. The CDR3 runs to 16 residues. CDR3 DNA sequence: TGTGCCAGCAGCGTAGGTGTCAGGAACCCCTACAATGAGCAGTTCTTC. This codes for CASSVGVRNPYNEQFF.

V usage is TRBV11-2 and J usage is TRBJ1-3; weak D call: TRBD1 (5 bases). Germline lookup yields CDR1 SGHAT and CDR2 FQNNGV. This CDR3 spans 17 amino acids. Trimming left V 1 base short and J 1 base short, with 14 bases between. The CDR3 is CASSLGQGRRSGNTIYF. Written as DNA, the CDR3 is TGTGCCAGCAGCTTAGGCCAGGGACGGAGGTCTGGAAACACCATATATTTT.

This clonotype was found a few times. The gene calls are TRBV4-3 and TRBJ2-4, with TRBD1 matching 7 bases. The junction had 8 bases not matched to a gene; V was cut back by 0 bases and J by 6 bases. Per germline, CDR1 LGHNA and CDR2 YSLEER. There are 16 residues in the CDR3. CDR3 nucleotide sequence: TGCGCCAGCAGCCAAGATTGGGGACAGAGAGGAAACATTCAGTACTTC. Protein sequence: CASSQDWGQRGNIQYF.

This clonotype was observed many times. The chain employs TRBV20-1 and TRBJ2-1; 15 bases agree with TRBD2. Germline CDR1 reads DFQATT; CDR2 reads SNEGSKA (reference sequence). V lost 5 bases and J lost 7; bases outside the gene matches: 9. The CDR3 extends over 16 amino acids. CDR3 residues: CSAGDLGTSGRNEQFF. In DNA, the CDR3 is TGCAGTGCTGGGGATTTGGGGACTAGCGGGAGGAATGAGCAGTTCTTC.

A few counts support this clonotype. The chain combines TRBV28 with TRBJ2-3; tentatively, D is TRBD2 (5 bases). The V end was cut by 5 bases, the J end by 4 bases, with 13 bases between. Germline CDR1 and CDR2: MDHEN and SYDVKM. CDR3 length: 14 residues. The DNA of the CDR3 is TGTGCCAGCAGTAAGAGGGTTGGATCAGATACGCAGTATTTT. Amino acids: CASSKRVGSDTQYF.

This clonotype was picked up many times. The genes are TRBV28 and TRBJ1-4; D uncertain. Germline V gene sequence: CDR1 MDHEN, CDR2 SYDVKM. Trimming pared 5 bases from V and 12 bases from J, leaving 13 bases between. The CDR3 length is 12 residues. The CDR3 DNA reads as TGTGCCAGCAGTCTAGGGTGGGATGAACTGTTTTTT. Protein: CASSLGWDELFF. Combining the CDR3 with reference TRBV28 and TRBJ1-4 gives the whole variable domain DVKVTQSSRYLVKRTGEKVFLECVQDMDHENMFWYRQDPGLGLRLIYFSYDVKMKEKGDIPEGYSVSREKKERFSLILESASTNQTSMYLCASSLGWDELFFGSGTQLSVL.

The chain is built from TRBV10-2 and TRBJ2-1, with D maybe TRBD1 (5 bases). CDR3 length: 11 residues. Germline V gives CDR1 WSHSY, CDR2 SAAADI. V lost 7 bases and J 7 bases, leaving 8 bases between the germline ends. The CDR3 bases are TGCGCCAGCACCAGGGCGAATGAGCAGTTCTTC. Protein product: CASTRANEQFF.

This clonotype was recorded a few times. The chain is built from TRBV7-8 and TRBJ1-1; D not resolved. The CDR3 is 16 amino acids. The V gene lost 5 bases and the J gene lost 0 bases, with 16 bases spanning the gap. Germline CDR1 and CDR2: SGHVS and FQNEAQ. The CDR3 is CASSIDRVNLNTEAFF. The CDR3, as DNA: TGTGCCAGCAGCATCGATAGGGTCAACCTGAACACTGAAGCTTTCTTT.

With respect to this clonotype: The junction and the germline gene differ at one end; a read error may be behind it. The rearrangement uses TRBV11-2 and TRBJ2-3; D is ambiguous. From germline, CDR1 is SGHAT and CDR2 FQNNGV. The CDR3 extends over 13 amino acids. As DNA, the CDR3 is TGTGCCGGCAGCTTATACAGCACAGATACGCAGTATTTT. Translating gives CAGSLYSTDTQYF.

The sample holds many counts of this clonotype. The chain employs TRBV27 and TRBJ2-7, with TRBD1 identical over 8 bases. CDR3 length: 14 residues. The V and J ends lost 6 bases and 0 bases, in that order; junction bases with no gene match: 4. CDR1 is MNHEY and CDR2 is SMNVEV in the germline V gene (reference sequence). CDR3 nucleotide sequence: TGTGCCAGCAGCCCGACAGGGGTCTCCTACGAGCAGTACGTC. Protein product: CASSPTGVSYEQYV.

CDR3 residues: CASSEWGQGAVGEQFF. CDR3 in DNA: TGTGCCAGCAGTGAATGGGGACAGGGGGCTGTCGGTGAGCAGTTCTTC. The V and J genes are TRBV25-1 and TRBJ2-1; the match to TRBD1 covers 12 bases. Germline lookup yields CDR1 MGHDK and CDR2 SYGVNS. This CDR3 spans 16 amino acids. With V trimmed by 1 base and J by 9 bases, 7 bases remained unmatched.